The present T cell receptor (beta chain) was sequenced within a study of T cell repertoires in cytomegalovirus infection. TCRdb fed the reads into MiXCR, producing one record per CDR3 protein. The sample has about 890,000 distinct CDR3 sequences, roughly 30% seen once. Germline V gene lookup returns CDR1 ENHRY and CDR2 SYGVKD. The V end was cut by 3 bases, the J end by 5 bases, with 13 bases between. The CDR3 contains 14 residues. For this clonotype: The antigen remains undetermined.

The material was cultured CD8+ T cells from PBMCs, obtained from culture after CMV antigen stimulation. The V call is TRBV10-3, the J call TRBJ1-1; D remains ambiguous. The sequence came from a human donor in good health (CMV status not recorded). Some clones in this sample may be carry-over from other donors' samples. The CDR3 loop is CAISDAGYKTEAFF. CDR3 coding DNA: TGTGCCATCAGTGATGCAGGATATAAGACTGAAGCTTTCTTT.